The entry below gives a single TCR beta chain sequence along with its context. Its antigen is still unknown. Base qualities are not recorded, but no much larger clone differs from it by a single base. Measured from the cysteine to the phenylalanine, the CDR3 is 15 residues long. Only the CDR3 part of the read is kept: 45 bases, read in frame from the first base. V is reduced by 4 bases and J by 7 bases, leaving a spacing of 17 bases between them. The germline V gene encodes CDR1 LGHDT and CDR2 YNNKEL (reference sequence). These data originate in a study of blood T cell repertoires in COVID-19 (dated by TCRdb to 2018 to 2021). Turning to the overall study: Samples covering the acute and convalescent phases of COVID-19 were provided by collaborators in the United States, Italy and Spain. The samples were drawn from two sources: the first 160 participants of the ongoing ImmuneRACE study, and approximately 1,300 subjects contributed by 6 global collaborators. The repertoires were released in a freely available public database meant as a resource for research on the immune response to SARS-CoV-2. The prospective study material was composed of cDNA or gDNA derived from T cells, B-cell-depleted T cells, or PBMCs. Where HLA class I and class II types were available, the types were taken from metadata supplied by the sample provider, not from assay-based typing. A de-identified subject ID, COVID-19 status, age in years and sex were almost always included in the sample metadata. The dataset comprised deeply sampled blood TCRbeta repertoires from subjects exposed to, actively infected with, or recovered from COVID-19. Summary of the overall study and its limitations: The quantity of clinical and demographic metadata differed by source and by participant and was supplied without curation.

Collaborating institutions collected whole blood in K2EDTA tubes following their own protocols. Collaborator samples were shipped for TCRbeta analysis as frozen whole blood, isolated PBMCs, or DNA extracted from either sample type. TCRbeta CDR3 regions were amplified from genomic DNA using the immunoSEQ Assay, a bias-controlled multiplex PCR. The study's processing was this. Nucleated cell counts per sample were estimated from amplification of reference gene primers within the assay. To quantify the absolute abundance of each unique TCRbeta CDR3 rearrangement, sequence reads were collapsed and filtered. For each sample, productive Simpson clonality was calculated as the square root of Simpson's diversity index over productive rearrangements. TCRdb obtained this table from immuneACCESS and retained in-frame rearrangements with V and J assigned. These tables miss some clones; where compared with another copy, unresolved V genes account for less than half of the shortfall, and the remainder is unexplained. Clone size and the V and J calls come from that table; the DNA yielded D and trimming. The sample table records roughly 150,000 clones; almost 85% of these occur just once. The ten largest clones add up to roughly 15% of the sample.

The clonotype comes from a human donor with acute or convalescent COVID-19. The donor label of this sample is uncertain. Input material: peripheral blood. Recombination linked TRBV3-1 (or the pseudogene TRBV3-2) to TRBJ2-1; a tentative D match to TRBD2 spans 7 bases. The CDR3 protein is CASSPLWGGQNEQFF. The DNA sequence is given as TGTGCCAGCAGCCCACTTTGGGGGGGCCAGAATGAGCAGTTCTTC.